This T cell receptor beta chain was observed in a study of shared clonotypes between healthy human individuals. The study, taken as a whole, reports: Compared with clonotypes that all four donors shared, non-shared clonotypes had lower generation probabilities.

Deletions cut 1 base from V and 5 bases from J, with 4 bases between. Germline CDR1 is SGHTS and CDR2 is YDEGEE. This CDR3 contains 12 residues. Assay: immunoSEQ multiplex PCR; the TCRdb copy retains only in-frame clones and omits some. There are over a million clones in the sample; roughly 97% occur only once, and more than 0.9% lies in the top ten. As to this clone: The antigen is unknown. Other DNA sequences in the same sample also yield this CDR3.

This receptor was taken from a man aged 30 to 39 in good health. The specimen was naive CD4+ T cells sorted from blood. Subset here: CD45RA+ positively selected. V gene TRBV5-8 combines with J gene TRBJ1-5; unclear D gene. CDR3 nucleotides: TGTGCCAGCAGCTTGCAATATCAGCCCCAGCATTTT. Its protein product is CASSLQYQPQHF.